This TCR beta chain was documented in a study of monozygotic twins with inflammatory bowel disease. Study-wide results and limits: No difference was seen in repertoire similarity between concordant and discordant twins, possibly from limited power. Support for a single strong signal or clonotype associated with IBD was absent.

With regard to this clonotype: The antigen remains undetermined.

CDR3 size: 15 residues. Germline V CDR1 and CDR2: SGHKS, YYEKEE (reference sequence). TCRdb re-called the 5' RACE reads; one entry per CDR3 protein, DNA not given. The sample has 400,000 or so distinct CDR3 sequences. The TCR originated in a human donor with ulcerative colitis or Crohn's disease, or a healthy co-twin of an affected twin (not recorded which). This chain links TRBV5-5 with TRBJ2-3. The sequenced sample consisted of blood. The CDR3 is CASSLAALSTDTQYF.